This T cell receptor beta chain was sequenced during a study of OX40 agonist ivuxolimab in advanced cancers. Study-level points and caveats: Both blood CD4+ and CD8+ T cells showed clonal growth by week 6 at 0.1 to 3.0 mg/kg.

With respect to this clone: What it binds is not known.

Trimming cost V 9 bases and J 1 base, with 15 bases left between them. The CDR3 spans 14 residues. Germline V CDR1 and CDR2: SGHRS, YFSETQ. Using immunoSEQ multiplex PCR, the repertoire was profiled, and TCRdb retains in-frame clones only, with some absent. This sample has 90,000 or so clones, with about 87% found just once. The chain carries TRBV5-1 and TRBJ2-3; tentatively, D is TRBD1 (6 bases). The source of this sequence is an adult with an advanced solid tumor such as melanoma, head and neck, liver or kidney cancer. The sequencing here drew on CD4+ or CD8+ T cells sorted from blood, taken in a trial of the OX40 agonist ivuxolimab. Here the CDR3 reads CANRRDTRTDTQYF. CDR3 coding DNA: TGCGCCAACCGCCGGGACACACGCACAGATACGCAGTATTTT.